This T cell receptor beta chain was identified in a study of T cells expressing NK-cell markers. Study results and caveats: A few of the donors also had these clonotypes leading their CD3+CD56-NKG2C+ fraction. Over 5 donors carried dominant NKG2C+ clonotypes that made up roughly 1.0-8% of their CD8+ T cells.

Comments on this clonotype: Its antigen is unknown.

The germline gives CDR1 LNHNV, CDR2 YYDKDF (reference sequence). There are 15 residues in the CDR3. A 5'RACE template switching approach incorporating UMIs was used to make TCR beta cDNA. Following a re-call of the 5' RACE reads, TCRdb has one entry per CDR3 protein and lacks DNA. The specimen's table records 400,000 or so distinct CDR3 sequences. This clonotype was obtained from a woman between 45 and 65 years old in good health. Sequencing was performed on blood T cells: a sorted CD56 or NKG2C T cell subset, CD4+ or CD8+ T cells, or bulk PBMC T cells (not recorded which). The genes are TRBV15 and TRBJ2-1; TCRdb reports TRBD2, a call that lacks DNA to check it against. The CDR3 is CATSRDAGGDNEQFF.